This paragraph reports one TCR beta chain. This sample is part of a study of blood T cell repertoires in COVID-19. Study context: Samples taken during acute and convalescent COVID-19 were collected in the United States, Italy and Spain.

The CDR3 runs to 15 residues. V dropped 3 bases and J dropped 4; count of bases not matched to a gene: 6. Germline CDR1 and CDR2: MNHEY and SMNVEV (reference sequence). The method was immunoSEQ multiplex PCR; TCRdb's version includes in-frame clones alone and lacks a portion of them. This table holds around 190,000 clones, roughly 79% found once. This sequence originates from a woman aged 40 to 49 with COVID-19, enrolled during active disease. Sequencing was done on a sample of peripheral blood. The chain has TRBV27 and TRBJ2-1; the match to TRBD2 covers 7 bases. CDR3 sequence (DNA): TGTGCCAGCAGTTTCTTGGCGGGAGCTTACAATGAGCAGTTCTTC. This codes for CASSFLAGAYNEQFF.